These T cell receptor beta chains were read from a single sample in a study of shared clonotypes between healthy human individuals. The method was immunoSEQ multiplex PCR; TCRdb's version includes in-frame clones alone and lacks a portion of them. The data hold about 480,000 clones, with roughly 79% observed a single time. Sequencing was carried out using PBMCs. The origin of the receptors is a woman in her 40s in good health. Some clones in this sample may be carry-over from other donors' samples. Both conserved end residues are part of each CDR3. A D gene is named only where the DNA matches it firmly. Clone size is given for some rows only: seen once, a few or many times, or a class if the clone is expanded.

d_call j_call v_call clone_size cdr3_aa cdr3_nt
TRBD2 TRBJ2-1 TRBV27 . CASKTGLAGGGNEQFF TGTGCCAGCAAAACCGGACTAGCGGGAGGAGGCAATGAGCAGTTCTTC
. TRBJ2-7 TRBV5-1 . CASSLGRETYEQYF TGCGCCAGCAGCTTGGGGCGGGAAACCTACGAGCAGTACTTC
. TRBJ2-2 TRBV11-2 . CASSFQGTGELFF TGTGCCAGCAGTTTCCAGGGCACCGGGGAGCTGTTTTTT
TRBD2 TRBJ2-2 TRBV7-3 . CASSLLAGEAGELFF TGTGCCAGCAGCTTATTAGCGGGAGAGGCCGGGGAGCTGTTTTTT
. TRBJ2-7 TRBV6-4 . CASSEVSGREQYF TGTGCCAGCAGTGAAGTTTCCGGACGGGAGCAGTACTTC
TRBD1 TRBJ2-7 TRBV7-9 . CASTNRGEGYEQYF TGTGCCAGCACAAACAGGGGGGAAGGCTACGAGCAGTACTTC
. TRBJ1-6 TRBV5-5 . CASSLNLGNSPLHF TGTGCCAGCAGCTTAAACCTAGGGAATTCACCCCTCCACTTT
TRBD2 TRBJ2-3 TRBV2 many CASSIRPSGSSGTDTQYF TGTGCCAGCAGTATTCGGCCTAGCGGGAGTTCGGGCACAGATACGCAGTATTTT
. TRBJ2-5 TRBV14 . CASSLGTGTRRETQYF TGTGCCAGCAGCCTAGGGACGGGTACGAGACGGGAGACCCAGTACTTC
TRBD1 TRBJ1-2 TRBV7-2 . CASSSYRQGMVGYTF TGTGCCAGCAGCTCATATCGACAGGGGATGGTTGGCTACACCTTC
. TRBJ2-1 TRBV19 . CASSPGTFYNEQFF TGTGCCAGTAGCCCCGGGACATTTTACAATGAGCAGTTCTTC
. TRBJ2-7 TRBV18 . CASSPGRSYEQYF TGTGCCAGCTCACCAGGAAGGTCCTACGAGCAGTACTTC
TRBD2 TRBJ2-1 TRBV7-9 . CASSPEGLAGVRNEQFF TGTGCCAGCAGCCCAGAGGGACTAGCGGGAGTTAGGAATGAGCAGTTCTTC
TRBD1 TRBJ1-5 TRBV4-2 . CASSHVRDRGSQPQHF TGTGCCAGCAGCCATGTCCGGGACAGGGGAAGCCAGCCCCAGCATTTT
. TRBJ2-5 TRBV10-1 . CASSDNSQETQYF TGCGCCAGCAGTGATAACAGCCAAGAGACCCAGTACTTC
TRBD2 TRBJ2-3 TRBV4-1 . CASSQGTSGSADTQYF TGCGCCAGCAGCCAAGGGACTAGCGGGAGTGCGGATACGCAGTATTTT
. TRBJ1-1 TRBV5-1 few CASSLFGARREGTEAFF TGCGCCAGCAGCTTGTTTGGGGCCCGCAGGGAAGGAACTGAAGCTTTCTTT
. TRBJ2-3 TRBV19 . CASSGRDGSTDTQYF TGTGCCAGTAGTGGCCGGGACGGTAGCACAGATACGCAGTATTTT
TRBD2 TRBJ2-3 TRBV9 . CASSRGGRLDTQYF TGTGCCAGCAGTCGGGGAGGGAGGTTGGATACGCAGTATTTT
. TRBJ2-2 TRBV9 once CASSVGWGDNTGELFF TGTGCCAGCAGCGTAGGCTGGGGGGACAACACCGGGGAGCTGTTTTTT
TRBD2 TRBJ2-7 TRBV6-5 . CASSYSTSGINEQYF TGTGCCAGCAGTTACTCGACTAGCGGGATAAACGAGCAGTACTTC
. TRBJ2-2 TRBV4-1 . CASSQGADLNTGELFF TGCGCCAGCAGCCAAGGAGCGGACCTGAACACCGGGGAGCTGTTTTTT
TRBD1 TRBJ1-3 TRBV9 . CASSVGAGGYSGNTIYF TGTGCCAGCAGCGTAGGGGCAGGGGGTTACTCTGGAAACACCATATATTTT
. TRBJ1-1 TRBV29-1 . CSVEDRGMNTEAFF TGCAGCGTTGAAGACAGGGGAATGAACACTGAAGCTTTCTTT
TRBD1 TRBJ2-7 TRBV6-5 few CASSPGTGWEQYF TGTGCCAGCAGCCCCGGGACAGGGTGGGAGCAGTACTTC
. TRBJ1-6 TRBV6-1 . CASSEYSNYNSPLHF TGTGCCAGCAGTGAATACAGCAATTATAATTCACCCCTCCACTTT
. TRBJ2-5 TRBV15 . CATSRATGVVETQYF TGTGCCACCAGCAGAGCGACGGGAGTGGTCGAGACCCAGTACTTC
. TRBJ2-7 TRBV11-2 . CASSLAGTPYEQYF TGTGCCAGCAGCTTAGCAGGGACTCCCTACGAGCAGTACTTC
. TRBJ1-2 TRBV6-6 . CASSYGGGGDGYTF TGTGCCAGCAGTTACGGTGGAGGGGGGGATGGCTACACCTTC
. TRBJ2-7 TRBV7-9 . CASSPARSEMNYEQYF TGTGCCAGCAGCCCAGCGCGATCGGAAATGAACTACGAGCAGTACTTC
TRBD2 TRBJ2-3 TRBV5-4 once CASSPGLAESDTQYF TGTGCCAGCAGCCCGGGACTAGCGGAATCAGATACGCAGTATTTT
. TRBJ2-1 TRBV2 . CASSELATNEQFF TGTGCCAGCAGTGAGTTAGCGACCAATGAGCAGTTCTTC
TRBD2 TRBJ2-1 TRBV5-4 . CASSSGGSSYNEQFF TGTGCCAGCAGTAGCGGGGGAAGCTCCTACAATGAGCAGTTCTTC
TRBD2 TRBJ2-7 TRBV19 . CASSRGLAGVEAYEQYF TGTGCCAGTAGTAGGGGACTAGCGGGAGTGGAGGCCTACGAGCAGTACTTC
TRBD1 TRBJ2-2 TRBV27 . CATGQGVNTGELFF TGTGCCACCGGACAGGGGGTCAACACCGGGGAGCTGTTTTTT
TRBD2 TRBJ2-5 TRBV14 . CASSRHRGGRQGETQYF TGTGCCAGCAGCCGCCACCGCGGCGGGAGGCAGGGGGAGACCCAGTACTTC
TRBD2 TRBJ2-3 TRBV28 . CASSFQAAGGYFGSTDTQYF TGTGCCAGCAGTTTTCAGGCCGCGGGGGGATATTTTGGGAGCACAGATACGCAGTATTTT
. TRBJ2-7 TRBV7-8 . CASSPAGELSYEQYF TGTGCCAGCAGCCCCGCCGGGGAACTCTCCTACGAGCAGTACTTC
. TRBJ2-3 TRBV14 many CASSTRTAWTDTQYF TGTGCCAGCAGCACCAGGACAGCTTGGACAGATACGCAGTATTTT
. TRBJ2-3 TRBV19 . CASSIQGGADTQYF TGTGCCAGTAGTATTCAGGGTGGGGCAGATACGCAGTATTTT
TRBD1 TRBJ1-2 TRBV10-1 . CASIGQGSNGYTF TGCGCCAGCATCGGACAGGGATCTAATGGCTACACCTTC
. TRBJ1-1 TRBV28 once CASSSGPNTEAFF TGTGCCAGCAGTTCCGGGCCGAACACTGAAGCTTTCTTT
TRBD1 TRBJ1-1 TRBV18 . CASSLGTGGANTEAFF TGTGCCAGCTCACTCGGGACAGGGGGAGCGAACACTGAAGCTTTCTTT
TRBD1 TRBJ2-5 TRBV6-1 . CATLKDRGVETQYF TGTGCCACCTTAAAGGACAGGGGAGTGGAGACCCAGTACTTC
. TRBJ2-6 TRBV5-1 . CASSLSSPGLRLVSGANVLTF TGCGCCAGCAGCCTCTCGAGCCCAGGCCTCAGACTCGTCTCTGGGGCCAACGTCCTGACTTTC
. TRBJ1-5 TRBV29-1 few CSVAGSNQPQHF TGCAGCGTTGCTGGGAGCAATCAGCCCCAGCATTTT
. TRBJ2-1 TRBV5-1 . CASSDQGNEQFF TGCGCCAGCAGCGATCAGGGAAATGAGCAGTTCTTC
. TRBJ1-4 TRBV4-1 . CASSPGGALTNEKLFF TGCGCCAGCAGCCCCGGGGGAGCCCTGACTAATGAAAAACTGTTTTTT
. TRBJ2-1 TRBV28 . CASSFAQGGHNEQFF TGTGCCAGCAGTTTTGCCCAGGGGGGGCACAATGAGCAGTTCTTC
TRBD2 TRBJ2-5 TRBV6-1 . CASSAVRQGGLAGGRETQYF TGTGCCAGCAGTGCTGTCCGGCAGGGGGGACTAGCGGGAGGTCGGGAGACCCAGTACTTC
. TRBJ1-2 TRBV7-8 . CASSLGAASYGYTF TGTGCCAGCAGCTTAGGGGCGGCCAGCTATGGCTACACCTTC
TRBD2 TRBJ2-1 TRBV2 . CASGPAGDHEQFF TGTGCCAGCGGGCCCGCGGGAGACCATGAGCAGTTCTTC
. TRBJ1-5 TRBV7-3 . CASSPSGLSNQPQHF TGTGCCAGCAGCCCCTCTGGTTTGAGCAATCAGCCCCAGCATTTT
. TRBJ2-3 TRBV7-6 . CASSATFTDTQYF TGTGCCAGCAGCGCCACCTTCACAGATACGCAGTATTTT
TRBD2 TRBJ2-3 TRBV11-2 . CASSLSAGGGDTQYF TGTGCCAGCAGCTTATCGGCGGGAGGTGGAGATACGCAGTATTTT